This TCR beta chain comes out of a study of blood T cell repertoires in COVID-19. Overall study context: Sites across the United States, Italy and Spain contributed samples from acute and convalescent COVID-19. PBMCs, B-cell-depleted T cells, or T cells were the source of the cDNA or gDNA that made up the material.

The CDR3 is 14 residues long. V lost 5 bases, J lost 9 bases, and 17 bases lay in between. Germline CDR1 and CDR2: SGHAT and FQNNGV. Source study methods: Reference gene primer amplification yielded estimated nucleated cell counts. TCRdb keeps only in-frame clones here, not all; method: immunoSEQ multiplex PCR. That table furnishes V, J and clone size, whereas the DNA furnished D and trimming. The table records 290,000 or so clones, 90% of them present only once. Allocation to cohorts depended on clinical history reported by the participants. The rearrangement uses TRBV11-2 and TRBJ2-1, with a tentative D call TRBD2 (5 bases). The source material was PBMCs or T cells enriched from blood (not recorded which). This TCR was recovered from a woman aged 18-29 years with acute COVID-19. The CDR3 DNA reads TGTGCCAGCAGCCCCGACACCCCCCGGGGTGAGCAGTTCTTC. Translation: CASSPDTPRGEQFF.